Listed below are T cell receptor beta chains from one sample, sequenced in a study of beta chain features in type 1 diabetes. TCRdb's copy holds only in-frame clones and misses some; the assay was immunoSEQ multiplex PCR. The sample carries roughly 290,000 clones, approximately 16% recorded once. Sequenced material: naive CD4+ T cells from blood. The source is a man between 18 and 35 years old with type 1 diabetes. Both conserved end residues are part of each CDR3. D genes are given only for firm matches. The listing skips clone size in some rows; elsewhere it reads once, few, many or a size class.

v_gene	d_gene	abundance	j_gene	CDR3aa	CDR3nt
TRBV9	-	-	TRBJ2-1	CASSDRLGSYNEQFF	TGTGCCAGCAGCGACCGACTAGGATCCTACAATGAGCAGTTCTTC
TRBV7-2	TRBD1	-	TRBJ1-6	CASSPGQGTNSPLHF	TGTGCCAGCAGCCCTGGACAGGGAACGAATTCACCCCTCCACTTT
TRBV15	-	few	TRBJ2-7	CATSRAGNPPYEQYF	TGTGCCACCAGCAGAGCCGGGAACCCACCCTACGAGCAGTACTTC
TRBV6-1	TRBD1	few	TRBJ2-7	CASSEARQGDLREQYF	TGTGCCAGCAGTGAAGCGCGTCAGGGGGACCTACGCGAGCAGTACTTC
TRBV30	-	-	TRBJ2-5	CAGSEYREFETQYF	TGTGCCGGATCCGAGTACAGGGAATTTGAGACCCAGTACTTC
TRBV7-2	TRBD2	few	TRBJ2-7	CASSPGLAGGKQSDEQYF	TGTGCCAGCAGCCCCGGACTAGCGGGGGGAAAGCAAAGCGACGAGCAGTACTTC
TRBV6-6	-	few	TRBJ1-1	CASSRDRRGAFF	TGTGCCAGCAGCCGAGACAGGCGGGGGGCTTTCTTT
TRBV6-5	TRBD2	few	TRBJ2-1	CASRFGGAWDEQFF	TGTGCCAGCAGGTTCGGGGGGGCCTGGGATGAGCAGTTCTTC
TRBV28	-	-	TRBJ1-5	CASSLWGNSNQPQHF	TGTGCCAGCAGTTTATGGGGCAATAGCAATCAGCCCCAGCATTTT
TRBV18	-	-	TRBJ2-7	CASSPDAGSEQYF	TGTGCCAGCTCACCAGACGCGGGTTCGGAGCAGTACTTC
TRBV23-1	-	few	TRBJ1-1	CASILNTEAFF	TGCGCCAGCATCCTCAACACTGAAGCTTTCTTT
TRBV30	-	-	TRBJ2-2	CAWRNQGRVTGELFF	TGTGCCTGGAGAAACCAGGGGCGGGTCACCGGGGAGCTGTTTTTT
TRBV28	-	-	TRBJ1-4	CASSLQFEKLFF	TGTGCCAGCAGTTTGCAGTTTGAAAAACTGTTTTTT